Sequencing of this T cell receptor (beta chain) was carried out in a study of blood T cells in healthy people across ages. Study results and limitations: Estimated diversity, derived from one million T cells, was regarded as an underestimate. Comparison with aged donors showed that long-lived donors had more naive CD4+ cells and higher diversity. It was not possible, with unsorted PBMCs, to conclusively compare naive and antigen-experienced cells.

The CDR3 runs 14 residues. Germline lookup yields CDR1 MDHEN and CDR2 SYDVKM. This clonotype has more than one count but fewer than ten. The target antigen is unknown. Next came a second PCR, run for about 6 to 11 cycles, which used a sample-barcoded 5' primer along with a J-beta primer mix. TCRdb redid the calling of the 5' RACE reads with MiXCR, one entry per CDR3 protein. The sample holds about 970,000 distinct CDR3 sequences, approximately 50% seen once. The receptor comes from a woman between 55 and 75 years old in good health. Sequenced: blood. The chain uses TRBV28 and TRBJ2-4; D uncertain. The J call may be faulty, since TRBJ2-7 better matches the DNA end. CDR3: CASGWTDLRYEQYF. As DNA, the CDR3 is TGTGCCAGCGGCTGGACCGACTTAAGGTACGAGCAGTACTTC.